The 5 T cell receptor beta chains below come from one sample, sequenced in a study of post-analysis software for immune sequencing data. The antigens these receptors bind are not known. Sequencing libraries made from TCR beta cDNA carried unique molecular identifiers. TCRdb used MiXCR to reprocess the PCR reads, holding one entry per CDR3 protein. This table holds 700,000 to 900,000 distinct CDR3 sequences, roughly 50% found once. Whole-study findings and limits: Compared with controls, patients had more of roughly five TRBV segments, including TRBV5-6, TRBV5-1 and TRBV20-1.

Input material: blood. The receptors come from a girl aged 5 to 17 with multiple sclerosis.

This chain connects TRBV6-5 to TRBJ1-1, with 7 bases matching TRBD1. The V segment lost 0 bases and the J segment 3 bases; nucleotides outside the gene matches: 7. Per germline, CDR1 MNHEY and CDR2 SVGAGI. The CDR3 spans 16 residues. CDR3 sequence (DNA): TGTGCCAGCAGTTACTCAAGACAGGGATACGACACTGAAGCTTTCTTT. Encoded protein: CASSYSRQGYDTEAFF.

The CDR3 spells CASSLGAGVFNEQFF. As DNA, the CDR3 is TGTGCCAGCAGCTTAGGGGCAGGAGTTTTCAATGAGCAGTTCTTC. The V gene is TRBV7-2, the J gene TRBJ2-1; D not certain. The V gene lost 1 base and the J gene lost 6 bases, with 13 bases spanning the gap. Looked up from germline, CDR1 is SGHTA and CDR2 is FQGNSA. This CDR3 region has 15 residues.

This clonotype was counted only a few times. V usage is TRBV7-9 and J usage is TRBJ1-6, with D perhaps matching TRBD1 (6 bases). Between the trimmed V and J ends, which lost 8 bases and 6 bases, there was a span of 14 bases. The CDR3 length is 14 residues. Germline lookup yields CDR1 SEHNR and CDR2 FQNEAQ (reference sequence). The chain's CDR3 is CASLPGQSNSPLHF. CDR3 sequence (DNA): TGTGCCAGCCTCCCGGGACAAAGTAATTCACCCCTCCACTTT.

This chain connects TRBV6-2 or TRBV6-3 to TRBJ2-5; no reliable D call. Germline CDR1 MNHEY, CDR2 SVGEGT. V was trimmed by 6 bases and J by 0 bases, leaving 11 bases between them. This CDR3 has 14 amino acids. CDR3 loop: CASRLRLHQETQYF. The CDR3 coding sequence is TGTGCCAGCAGGCTCAGACTCCACCAAGAGACCCAGTACTTC.

V gene TRBV7-9 combines with J gene TRBJ2-3, with 13 bases identical to TRBD2. Germline trimming cut 5 bases from V and 4 bases from J; bases unmatched to any gene: 6. Germline assignment: CDR1 SEHNR and CDR2 FQNEAQ (reference sequence). The CDR3 extends over 16 amino acids. This CDR3 reads CASSPWTSGSPDTQYF. CDR3 in DNA: TGTGCCAGCAGCCCTTGGACTAGCGGGAGTCCAGATACGCAGTATTTT.